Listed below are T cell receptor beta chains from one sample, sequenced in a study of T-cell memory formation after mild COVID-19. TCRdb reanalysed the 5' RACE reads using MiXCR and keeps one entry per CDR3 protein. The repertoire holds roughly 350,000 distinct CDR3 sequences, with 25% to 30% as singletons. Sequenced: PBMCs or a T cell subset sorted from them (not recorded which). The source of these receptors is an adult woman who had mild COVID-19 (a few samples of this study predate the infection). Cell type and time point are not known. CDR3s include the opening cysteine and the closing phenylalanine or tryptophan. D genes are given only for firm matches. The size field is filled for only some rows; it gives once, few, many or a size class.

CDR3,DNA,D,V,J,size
CASSHAGTVIGNEQFF,TGTGCCAGCAGCCATGCCGGGACAGTAATTGGAAATGAGCAGTTCTTC,TRBD1,TRBV4-2,TRBJ2-1,-
CAISGRGAGTEAFF,TGTGCCATCAGTGGTCGGGGGGCTGGCACTGAAGCTTTCTTT,-,TRBV10-3,TRBJ1-1,-
CASSPTGTVGQNYGYTF,TGCGCCAGCAGCCCGACCGGGACAGTGGGCCAGAACTATGGCTACACCTTC,TRBD1,TRBV5-1,TRBJ1-2,few
CASSETGSRQPQHF,TGTGCCAGCAGCGAGACAGGGAGTCGGCAGCCCCAGCATTTT,TRBD1,TRBV9,TRBJ1-5,-
CASSSGWYEQFF,TGTGCCAGCAGCTCCGGATGGTATGAGCAGTTCTTC,-,TRBV7-9,TRBJ2-1,few
CASSLDRAQVGEQYF,TGTGCCAGCAGCTTAGACAGGGCGCAAGTGGGCGAGCAGTACTTC,-,TRBV7-9,TRBJ2-7,few
CASSQDAGNYGYTF,TGCGCCAGCAGCCAAGATGCCGGGAACTATGGCTACACCTTC,-,TRBV4-3,TRBJ1-2,-
CASSNGLAGLYEQYF,TGTGCCAGCAGCAACGGACTAGCGGGACTCTACGAGCAGTACTTC,TRBD2,TRBV5-4,TRBJ2-7,-
CASSLGLWDTQYF,TGTGCCAGCAGCTTAGGACTTTGGGATACGCAGTATTTT,-,TRBV7-3,TRBJ2-3,-
CASSLAKGISNQPQHF,TGTGCCAGCAGCTTAGCGAAGGGAATTAGCAATCAGCCCCAGCATTTT,-,TRBV7-8,TRBJ1-5,-
CASSYLTENTGELFF,TGTGCCAGCAGTTATCTGACAGAGAACACCGGGGAGCTGTTTTTT,-,TRBV6-5,TRBJ2-2,few
CASSVRQGETDTQYF,TGTGCCAGCAGCGTCCGACAGGGTGAGACAGATACGCAGTATTTT,TRBD1,TRBV7-9,TRBJ2-3,few
CASSYSDLPGLF,TGTGCCAGCAGTTACTCGGACTTACCGGGGCTTTTT,-,TRBV6-2/TRBV6-3,TRBJ2-3,few
CASSKGPGSNYGYTF,TGTGCCAGCAGCAAGGGGCCAGGTTCTAACTATGGCTACACCTTC,-,TRBV7-9,TRBJ1-2,-
CASSQTSGGFNEQFF,TGTGCCAGCAGCCAGACTAGCGGGGGATTTAATGAGCAGTTCTTC,TRBD2,TRBV7-3,TRBJ2-1,few
CASSVSGESGGVPYEQYF,TGTGCCAGCAGCGTCTCCGGTGAGTCTGGGGGAGTACCCTACGAGCAGTACTTC,-,TRBV9,TRBJ2-7,few
CASRNTGAADEQYF,TGCGCCAGCAGGAACACAGGGGCGGCGGACGAGCAGTACTTC,TRBD1,TRBV5-1,TRBJ2-7,-
CASSPGTQLSSGNTIYF,TGTGCCAGCTCACCAGGCACGCAACTCAGCTCTGGAAACACCATATATTTT,-,TRBV18,TRBJ1-3,-
CASSFSGGAGDTQYF,TGTGCCAGCAGTTTTAGCGGGGGGGCCGGAGATACGCAGTATTTT,TRBD2,TRBV12-3/TRBV12-4,TRBJ2-3,-
CASSQDFLAGGWFHSSYEQYF,TGCGCCAGCAGCCAAGATTTTTTAGCAGGTGGATGGTTTCATAGCTCCTACGAGCAGTACTTC,-,TRBV4-1,TRBJ2-7,few
CASSLPPSTEAFF,TGTGCCAGCAGCTTACCTCCATCCACTGAAGCTTTCTTT,-,TRBV7-9,TRBJ1-1,-
CASSLLWARPGYTF,TGTGCCAGCAGCCTGCTGTGGGCCCGGCCCGGCTACACCTTC,-,TRBV5-6,TRBJ1-2,-
CASSYRTSEQETQYF,TGTGCCAGCAGTTACCGGACTAGCGAACAAGAGACCCAGTACTTC,TRBD2,TRBV6-2/TRBV6-3,TRBJ2-5,-
CASSLGSPDGYTF,TGTGCCAGCAGTTTGGGGTCACCGGACGGCTACACCTTC,-,TRBV12-3/TRBV12-4,TRBJ1-2,-
CASSPRRDQETQYF,TGTGCTAGCAGCCCCCGGCGGGATCAAGAGACCCAGTACTTC,-,TRBV7-7,TRBJ2-5,few
CASSLSGSHNEQFF,TGTGCCAGCAGTTTATCGGGCAGCCACAATGAGCAGTTCTTC,-,TRBV27,TRBJ2-1,few
CASSFARGTTDTQYF,TGCGCCAGCAGCTTTGCGCGGGGGACCACAGATACGCAGTATTTT,TRBD2,TRBV5-1,TRBJ2-3,few
CASSLGRLETQYF,TGTGCCAGCAGCTTAGGGCGGCTGGAGACCCAGTACTTC,-,TRBV7-3,TRBJ2-5,few
CASSLGTAEQYF,TGTGCCAGCAGCTTAGGAACGGCAGAGCAGTACTTC,-,TRBV7-9,TRBJ2-7,many
CASSYYFGGVSYNEQFF,TGTGCCAGCAGTTACTATTTCGGGGGGGTGTCCTACAATGAGCAGTTCTTC,TRBD2,TRBV6-6,TRBJ2-1,-
CASSQRLRTGHYGYTF,TGCGCCAGCAGCCAACGTCTCCGGACAGGGCATTATGGCTACACCTTC,TRBD1,TRBV4-1,TRBJ1-2,few
CASSPLPRDVTDTQYF,TGTGCCAGCAGCCCCCTCCCTAGGGACGTTACAGATACGCAGTATTTT,-,TRBV7-9,TRBJ2-3,once
CASSYQDRNTEAFF,TGTGCCAGCAGTTACCAGGACAGGAACACTGAAGCTTTCTTT,-,TRBV6-6,TRBJ1-1,few
CASSLGVSRGLSTDTQYF,TGTGCCAGCAGCTTAGGAGTTTCCAGGGGTCTTAGCACAGATACGCAGTATTTT,-,TRBV7-2,TRBJ2-3,-
CATSRDPVRINYGYTF,TGTGCCACCAGCAGAGATCCCGTGAGAATTAACTATGGCTACACCTTC,-,TRBV15,TRBJ1-2,few
CASSLALTDTQYF,TGTGCCAGCAGCTTAGCTTTGACAGATACGCAGTATTTT,-,TRBV7-9,TRBJ2-3,many
CASSPGRVGELFF,TGTGCCAGCAGCCCCGGTCGGGTCGGGGAGCTGTTTTTT,-,TRBV11-2,TRBJ2-2,-
CASSSGGPAFF,TGTGCCAGCAGTTCTGGGGGGCCAGCTTTCTTT,-,TRBV6-5,TRBJ1-1,few
CASNPGTGQFF,TGTGCCAGCAACCCAGGGACGGGGCAGTTCTTC,-,TRBV12-3/TRBV12-4,TRBJ2-1,-
CASRPGTSGGNEQFF,TGTGCCAGCAGACCCGGGACTAGCGGGGGGAATGAGCAGTTCTTC,TRBD2,TRBV5-5,TRBJ2-1,few
CASSYPRGERTDTQYF,TGTGCCAGCAGTTACCCGAGGGGGGAGCGCACAGATACGCAGTATTTT,-,TRBV6-2/TRBV6-3,TRBJ2-3,few
CAWSVWQTNTEAFF,TGTGCCTGGAGTGTGTGGCAGACGAACACTGAAGCTTTCTTT,-,TRBV30,TRBJ1-1,-
CASSYGKFGTQYF,TGTGCCAGCAGTTACGGAAAATTCGGGACCCAGTACTTC,-,TRBV6-5,TRBJ2-5,few
CSARVRSGGIDTQYF,TGCAGTGCTAGAGTGAGATCGGGAGGGATAGATACGCAGTATTTT,TRBD2,TRBV20-1,TRBJ2-3,-
CASSPLTRNNEQFF,TGTGCCAGCTCACCCTTGACCCGGAACAATGAGCAGTTCTTC,-,TRBV18,TRBJ2-1,few
CATSFPGTRITNYGYTF,TGTGCCACCAGCTTCCCCGGGACAAGGATTACCAACTATGGCTACACCTTC,-,TRBV15,TRBJ1-2,-
CASSLRQGGNQPQHF,TGTGCCAGCAGCTTACGACAGGGCGGAAATCAGCCCCAGCATTTT,TRBD1,TRBV7-9,TRBJ1-5,-
CASSHLQGRTEAFF,TGTGCCAGCAGCCATTTACAGGGCCGCACTGAAGCTTTCTTT,-,TRBV14,TRBJ1-1,-
CASREQGGWGTEAFF,TGTGCCAGCAGAGAACAGGGGGGATGGGGCACTGAAGCTTTCTTT,TRBD1,TRBV28,TRBJ1-1,-
CASGRQGSNTEAFF,TGTGCCAGCGGCCGACAGGGATCAAACACTGAAGCTTTCTTT,TRBD1,TRBV27,TRBJ1-1,once
CASSYSWTRSTGELFF,TGTGCCAGCAGTTACTCCTGGACTAGATCGACCGGGGAGCTGTTTTTT,TRBD2,TRBV6-2/TRBV6-3,TRBJ2-2,-